This paragraph reports one T cell receptor (beta chain). The data derive from a study of blood T cells in healthy people across ages. The CDR3 loop spans 13 amino acids. V was shortened by 6 bases and J by 4 bases, with 11 bases between the two germline ends. The germline V gene encodes CDR1 KGHSH and CDR2 LQKENI. A second roughly 6 to 11 cycle PCR used barcoded and J-beta primers. Each cDNA molecule carried a tag from a template-switch adaptor that contained 12 random nucleotides. TCRdb redid the calling of the 5' RACE reads with MiXCR, one entry per CDR3 protein. The table lists 1.2 million to 1.5 million distinct CDR3 sequences, around 39% of them singletons, with 7.9% in the top ten. Aged about 6 to 90, donors were systemically healthy Caucasians from Russia.

Sequencing was done on a sample of blood. This chain connects TRBV18 to TRBJ2-3; D not certain. This receptor was taken from a woman aged 18 to 35 in good health. CDR3 in amino acids: CASSPETSDTQYF. DNA of the CDR3: TGTGCCAGCTCTCCCGAGACTTCAGATACGCAGTATTTT.